A selection of T cell receptor beta chains follows, all from one sample in a study of blood T cell repertoires in COVID-19. Clones were sequenced by immunoSEQ multiplex PCR, and TCRdb holds only the in-frame ones, with some missing. The sample includes about 290,000 clones, about 89% of them seen just once. Sequenced: PBMCs or T cells enriched from blood (not recorded which). The receptors originated from a woman between 35 and 50 years old who had recovered from COVID-19. Both conserved end residues are part of each CDR3. The order of the fields is clone size, V gene, J gene, D gene, CDR3 protein, CDR3 DNA. A D gene is named only where the DNA matches it firmly. The listing skips clone size in some rows; elsewhere it reads once, few, many or a size class.

clone_size: -
v_call: TRBV3-1/TRBV3-2
j_call: TRBJ1-6
d_call: -
cdr3_aa: CASSQLAGDNSPLHF
cdr3_nt: TGTGCCAGCAGCCAATTAGCAGGGGATAATTCACCCCTCCACTTT

clone_size: -
v_call: TRBV21-1
j_call: TRBJ2-1
d_call: -
cdr3_aa: CASSQARLAGGRSYNEQFF
cdr3_nt: TGTGCCAGCAGCCAAGCGAGACTAGCGGGAGGCCGCTCCTACAATGAGCAGTTCTTC

clone_size: once
v_call: TRBV6-5
j_call: TRBJ2-7
d_call: -
cdr3_aa: CASSFGYEQYF
cdr3_nt: TGTGCCAGCAGTTTCGGGTACGAGCAGTACTTC

clone_size: few
v_call: TRBV7-2
j_call: TRBJ1-1
d_call: -
cdr3_aa: CASSSTGQILEAFF
cdr3_nt: TGTGCCAGCAGCTCTACCGGACAAATCCTTGAAGCTTTCTTT

clone_size: -
v_call: TRBV9
j_call: TRBJ1-6
d_call: -
cdr3_aa: CASSVETDNSPLHF
cdr3_nt: TGTGCCAGCAGCGTCGAGACAGATAATTCACCCCTCCACTTT

clone_size: -
v_call: TRBV19
j_call: TRBJ1-2
d_call: TRBD1
cdr3_aa: CASSTDRGVDYGYTF
cdr3_nt: TGTGCCAGTAGTACGGACAGGGGTGTCGACTATGGCTACACCTTC

clone_size: -
v_call: TRBV7-3
j_call: TRBJ2-1
d_call: -
cdr3_aa: CASSLTGVGVRYDEQFF
cdr3_nt: TGTGCCAGCAGCTTAACTGGCGTAGGGGTTCGGTATGACGAGCAGTTCTTC

clone_size: -
v_call: TRBV7-8
j_call: TRBJ1-2
d_call: -
cdr3_aa: CASSRLLTGPGGYTF
cdr3_nt: TGTGCCAGCAGCCGGTTGCTCACAGGACCAGGTGGCTACACCTTC

clone_size: -
v_call: TRBV25-1
j_call: TRBJ1-1
d_call: TRBD1
cdr3_aa: CASQGDTEAFF
cdr3_nt: TGTGCCTCCCAGGGGGACACTGAAGCTTTCTTT

clone_size: -
v_call: TRBV4-2
j_call: TRBJ2-1
d_call: TRBD2
cdr3_aa: CASSHVKFSGSDSYNEQFF
cdr3_nt: TGTGCCAGCAGCCATGTAAAGTTTAGCGGGAGTGACTCCTACAATGAGCAGTTCTTC

clone_size: -
v_call: TRBV7-2
j_call: TRBJ1-2
d_call: TRBD1
cdr3_aa: CASSSDRRIGYTF
cdr3_nt: TGTGCCAGCAGCTCGGACAGGAGGATAGGCTACACCTTC

clone_size: -
v_call: TRBV9
j_call: TRBJ1-1
d_call: -
cdr3_aa: CASSVGLGGNTEAFF
cdr3_nt: TGTGCCAGCAGCGTAGGTCTAGGAGGAAACACTGAAGCTTTCTTT

clone_size: -
v_call: TRBV6-2/TRBV6-3
j_call: TRBJ2-1
d_call: TRBD2
cdr3_aa: CASSSQGSRLAPPNEQFF
cdr3_nt: TGTGCCAGCAGTTCCCAGGGAAGTCGACTAGCGCCACCCAATGAGCAGTTCTTC

clone_size: once
v_call: TRBV12-5
j_call: TRBJ1-1
d_call: -
cdr3_aa: CASGLFGRGAFF
cdr3_nt: TGTGCTAGTGGTTTATTCGGCCGGGGAGCTTTCTTT

clone_size: -
v_call: TRBV4-3
j_call: TRBJ1-3
d_call: TRBD1
cdr3_aa: CASSQNTQGDSGNTIYF
cdr3_nt: TGCGCCAGCAGCCAAAATACTCAGGGGGACTCTGGAAACACCATATATTTT

clone_size: -
v_call: TRBV6-5
j_call: TRBJ1-5
d_call: -
cdr3_aa: CASSPLQSGDQPQHF
cdr3_nt: TGTGCCAGCAGTCCCCTCCAGTCGGGGGATCAGCCCCAGCATTTT

clone_size: -
v_call: TRBV5-1
j_call: TRBJ1-1
d_call: TRBD1
cdr3_aa: CASSLVTGDTEAFF
cdr3_nt: TGCGCCAGCAGCTTGGTAACAGGGGACACTGAAGCTTTCTTT

clone_size: -
v_call: TRBV7-8
j_call: TRBJ1-2
d_call: -
cdr3_aa: CASSRGGSFGYTF
cdr3_nt: TGTGCCAGCAGCCGGGGGGGATCCTTTGGCTACACCTTC

clone_size: -
v_call: TRBV2
j_call: TRBJ1-5
d_call: TRBD1
cdr3_aa: CASSLGLGQGTTQPQHF
cdr3_nt: TGTGCCAGCAGTCTAGGGTTGGGACAGGGAACTACTCAGCCCCAGCATTTT

clone_size: -
v_call: TRBV10-2
j_call: TRBJ1-2
d_call: -
cdr3_aa: CASGADYLTGYTF
cdr3_nt: TGCGCCAGCGGGGCGGACTACCTTACCGGCTACACCTTC

clone_size: -
v_call: TRBV6-5
j_call: TRBJ1-1
d_call: -
cdr3_aa: CATARNTEAFF
cdr3_nt: TGTGCCACCGCGAGGAACACTGAAGCTTTCTTT

clone_size: few
v_call: TRBV10-3
j_call: TRBJ2-7
d_call: TRBD2
cdr3_aa: CAISLGTSDYEQYF
cdr3_nt: TGTGCCATCAGCCTGGGGACTAGCGACTACGAGCAGTACTTC

clone_size: once
v_call: TRBV4-3
j_call: TRBJ2-4
d_call: -
cdr3_aa: CASSRQSGDTIQYF
cdr3_nt: TGCGCCAGCAGCCGACAGTCAGGCGATACCATTCAGTACTTC

clone_size: few
v_call: TRBV29-1
j_call: TRBJ1-1
d_call: -
cdr3_aa: CSVGGTRVGTEAFF
cdr3_nt: TGCAGCGTTGGAGGCACGAGGGTTGGCACTGAAGCTTTCTTT

clone_size: -
v_call: TRBV20-1
j_call: TRBJ1-1
d_call: TRBD1
cdr3_aa: CSASTGEPFGEAFF
cdr3_nt: TGCAGTGCTAGTACAGGGGAACCCTTTGGTGAAGCTTTCTTT

clone_size: -
v_call: TRBV18
j_call: TRBJ1-5
d_call: -
cdr3_aa: CASSPIQGTSNQPQHF
cdr3_nt: TGTGCCAGCTCACCAATCCAGGGGACGAGCAATCAGCCCCAGCATTTT

clone_size: -
v_call: TRBV2
j_call: TRBJ1-1
d_call: TRBD1
cdr3_aa: CASILPGQGLGTEAFF
cdr3_nt: TGTGCCAGCATCCTACCGGGACAGGGCCTGGGCACTGAAGCTTTCTTT

clone_size: -
v_call: TRBV5-8
j_call: TRBJ1-5
d_call: -
cdr3_aa: CASRPGDGIGQPQHF
cdr3_nt: TGTGCCAGCCGTCCGGGTGACGGAATCGGCCAGCCCCAGCATTTT

clone_size: -
v_call: TRBV7-9
j_call: TRBJ2-7
d_call: TRBD1
cdr3_aa: CASSSKTGGSYEQYF
cdr3_nt: TGTGCCAGCAGCTCGAAGACAGGGGGCTCCTACGAGCAGTACTTC

clone_size: -
v_call: TRBV4-3
j_call: TRBJ1-2
d_call: -
cdr3_aa: CASSQERQQSRGYTF
cdr3_nt: TGCGCCAGCAGCCAAGAGAGGCAGCAAAGTCGGGGCTACACCTTC

clone_size: -
v_call: TRBV5-1
j_call: TRBJ2-3
d_call: -
cdr3_aa: CASSLVRQGRGTDTQYF
cdr3_nt: TGCGCCAGCAGCTTGGTTAGGCAGGGAAGGGGTACAGATACGCAGTATTTT

clone_size: -
v_call: TRBV7-3
j_call: TRBJ1-1
d_call: -
cdr3_aa: CASSPRGRGTEAFF
cdr3_nt: TGTGCCAGCAGCCCAAGGGGCCGCGGCACTGAAGCTTTCTTT

clone_size: -
v_call: TRBV5-6
j_call: TRBJ1-2
d_call: TRBD1
cdr3_aa: CASSPTQGVYGYTF
cdr3_nt: TGTGCCAGCAGCCCCACACAGGGGGTGTATGGCTACACCTTC

clone_size: few
v_call: TRBV6-5
j_call: TRBJ1-5
d_call: TRBD1
cdr3_aa: CASSSRQGAPQPQHF
cdr3_nt: TGTGCCAGCAGCTCTCGACAGGGGGCGCCTCAGCCCCAGCATTTT

clone_size: -
v_call: TRBV6-8
j_call: TRBJ1-5
d_call: TRBD1
cdr3_aa: CASSYLGQGVPDSNQPQHF
cdr3_nt: TGTGCCAGCAGTTACCTTGGGCAGGGGGTACCCGATAGCAATCAGCCCCAGCATTTT

clone_size: -
v_call: TRBV9
j_call: TRBJ1-2
d_call: -
cdr3_aa: CASSETGSYGYTF
cdr3_nt: TGTGCCAGCAGCGAAACAGGGTCCTATGGCTACACCTTC